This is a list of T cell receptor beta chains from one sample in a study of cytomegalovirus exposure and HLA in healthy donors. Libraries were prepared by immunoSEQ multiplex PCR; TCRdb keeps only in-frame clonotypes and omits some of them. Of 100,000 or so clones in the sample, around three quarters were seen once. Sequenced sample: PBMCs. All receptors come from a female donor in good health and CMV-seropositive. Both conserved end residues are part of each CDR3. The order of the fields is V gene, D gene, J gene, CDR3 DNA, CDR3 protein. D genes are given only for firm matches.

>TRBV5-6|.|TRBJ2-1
TGTGCCAGCAGGTCCTCTGCCAGGTGGTCGGATGAGCAGTTCTTC
CASRSSARWSDEQFF
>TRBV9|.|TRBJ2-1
TGTGCCAGCAGCGGGACAATCGATTACAATGAGCAGTTCTTC
CASSGTIDYNEQFF
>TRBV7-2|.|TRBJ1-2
TGTGCCAGCAGCTTAGGAGGGAACTATGGCTACACCTTC
CASSLGGNYGYTF
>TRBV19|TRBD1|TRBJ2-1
TGTGCCAGTAGCGATACCGGGACAGGCACCAACAATGAGCAGTTCTTC
CASSDTGTGTNNEQFF
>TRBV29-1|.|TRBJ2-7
TGCAGCGTTGTCCGACCCCCTAGCAACGAGCAGTACTTC
CSVVRPPSNEQYF
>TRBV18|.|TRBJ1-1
TGTGCCAGCTCACCACAAAGAGCAGGGATGAACACTGAAGCTTTCTTT
CASSPQRAGMNTEAFF
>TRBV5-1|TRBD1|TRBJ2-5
TGCGCCAGCAGCGAGGCGACAGGGGCACAAGAGACCCAGTACTTC
CASSEATGAQETQYF
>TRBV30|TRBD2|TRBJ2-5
TGTGCCTGGACGGGGGGGGAGACCCAGTACTTC
CAWTGGETQYF
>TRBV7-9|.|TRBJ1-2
TGTGCCAGCAGCTTCCCGGACATCTTTAACTATGGCTACACCTTC
CASSFPDIFNYGYTF
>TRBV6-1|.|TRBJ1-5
TGTGCCAGCAACCGGGATAGCAATCAGCCCCAGCATTTT
CASNRDSNQPQHF